This TCR beta chain was recorded in a study of CD8 T cells in ankylosing spondylitis. Germline assignment: CDR1 MNHEY and CDR2 SVGAGI. V dropped 0 bases and J dropped 7 bases, with 12 bases sitting between them. The CDR3 consists of 15 residues. Only a few counts were recorded for this clonotype. What it binds is unknown. Libraries for TCR beta were made by quantitative 5'-RACE with molecular barcodes. TCRdb analysed the 5' RACE reads with MiXCR anew, one entry per CDR3 protein. The sample carries some 700,000 distinct CDR3 sequences, 15% to 20% recorded once. Regarding the study as a whole: Certain motif variants had earlier appeared in reactive arthritis synovial fluid and blood. Eight highly homologous variants formed a TCR beta motif that appeared characteristic of ankylosing spondylitis blood. Disease-linked clones were reportedly significantly enriched in matched ankylosing spondylitis synovial fluid. As for the disease-linked clones, they showed a CD8+ phenotype and occurred at relatively low frequencies in peripheral blood.

This TCR derives from a male donor with ankylosing spondylitis. Sequencing was performed on blood, either unsorted or a sorted T cell fraction (not recorded which). The J gene is TRBJ1-4, the V gene TRBV6-5; D unclear. CDR3 sequence: CASSYSAVRGEKLFF. CDR3 bases: TGTGCCAGCAGTTACTCTGCCGTTCGCGGTGAAAAACTGTTTTTT.